The next 3 T cell receptor beta chains were all read from a single sample in a study of blood T cell repertoires in COVID-19. TCRdb keeps only in-frame clones here, not all; method: immunoSEQ multiplex PCR. The sample has a few hundred thousand clones, roughly 90% seen once; the top ten hold approximately 1.5%. The sample taken for sequencing was PBMCs or T cells enriched from blood (not recorded which). The receptors come from a woman aged 18 to 35 who had been exposed to COVID-19.

The chain has TRBV28 and TRBJ2-7, with 8 bases matching TRBD1. This CDR3 contains 13 residues. Germline-derived CDR1 and CDR2 are MDHEN and SYDVKM. CDR3 amino acids: CASSPARDRSLNV. CDR3 DNA sequence: TGTGCCAGCAGTCCTGCCCGGGACAGGAGCCTTAACGTC.

This clone was observed a handful of times. This chain uses TRBV5-5 with TRBJ1-2, with 8 nucleotides matching TRBD1. V shed 3 bases and J 2 bases; nucleotides not matched to a gene: 3. The CDR3 contains 14 residues. In germline, CDR1 is SGHKS, CDR2 YYEKEE (reference sequence). Here the CDR3 reads CASSSRTGNYGYTF. Written as DNA, the CDR3 is TGTGCCAGCAGCTCACGGACAGGGAACTATGGCTACACCTTC. The full variable domain, with the rest looked up from reference TRBV5-5 and TRBJ1-2, is DAGVTQSPTHLIKTRGQQVTLRCSPISGHKSVSWYQQVLGQGPQFIFQYYEKEERGRGNFPDRFSARQFPNYSSELNVNALLLGDSALYLCASSSRTGNYGYTFGSGTRLTVV.

V gene TRBV6-2 or TRBV6-3 combines with J gene TRBJ1-5; 7 bases are a match to TRBD1. The germline V gene has CDR1 MNHEY and CDR2 SVGEGT. V shed 6 bases and J 0 bases; nucleotides not matched to a gene: 11. The CDR3 covers 17 residues. CDR3 bases: TGTGCCAGCAGCCCTAGACAGGGCTCCCATAGCAATCAGCCCCAGCATTTT. Amino acid sequence: CASSPRQGSHSNQPQHF.